In this sample, the clone carrying this TCR beta chain turned up a few times. Its antigen is undetermined. The record originates from a study of T cell repertoires in cytomegalovirus infection. In the study overall: Epitope selection comprised recently identified HLA-C-restricted CMV epitopes and well-studied HLA-B-restricted CMV epitopes. Public TCR beta signatures indicated both CMV infection and matching HLA type.

Trimming took off 4 bases at V and 10 bases at J, with 18 bases between the two ends. Germline CDR1 and CDR2: SGDLS and YYNGEE. The CDR3 totals 14 residues. MiXCR, run by TCRdb on the reads, gives a single entry per CDR3 protein. The table has roughly 49,000 distinct CDR3 sequences, about a fifth seen once; the top ten hold about 90%. Study-level findings and limits: The study found HLA-C-restricted CMV-specific TCR beta clonotypes dominating the ex vivo response.

The chain employs TRBV9 and TRBJ2-1; perhaps D is TRBD1 or TRBD2 (5 bases each). This specimen was CD8+ T cells from cultured PBMCs, taken from culture after CMV antigen stimulation. This receptor was taken from a human donor in good health (CMV status not recorded). Some clones in this sample may be carry-over from other donors' samples. The CDR3 here is CASSPGRGRGEQFF. CDR3 sequence (DNA): TGTGCCAGCAGCCCCGGCCGGGGCCGCGGGGAGCAGTTCTTC.